This TCR beta chain originates from a study of blood T cells in healthy people across ages. Then a second PCR, running about 6 to 11 cycles, was carried out with a sample-barcoded 5' primer and a J-beta primer mix. MiXCR was run by TCRdb on the 5' RACE reads, yielding one entry per CDR3 protein. Of 780,000 or so distinct CDR3 sequences in the sample, about 61% were seen once. Regarding the study as a whole: Expanded clonotype shifts may have been confounded, as the donors had an unknown CMV status.

CDR1 and CDR2 from the germline V gene are DFQATT and SNEGSKA (reference sequence). Germline trimming cut 3 bases from V and 3 bases from J; bases unmatched to any gene: 5. This CDR3 has 14 amino acids. With respect to this clonotype: Its antigen is unidentified.

Sequencing input: blood. This receptor was obtained from a man aged 35 to 55 in good health. The V gene is TRBV20-1, the J gene TRBJ2-5; TRBD2 matches 9 bases. Here the CDR3 reads CSASHRLAEETQYF. In nucleotides, the CDR3 is TGCAGTGCTAGTCACCGACTAGCGGAAGAGACCCAGTACTTC.